This T cell receptor (beta chain) was found in a study of T-cell memory formation after mild COVID-19. Overall study: Each donor largely had its own TCR clusters.

General observations from the study: Some clones that responded were present in memory (sampled pre-infection), which suggests cross-reactive memory joined. Shrinking CD4+ clones resided mostly in CM and EM, and CD8+ ones in EMRA. There was a balanced CD4/CD8 profile in clones contracting day 15 to 85, and later expanders leaned CD4+.

Ten or more counts support this clonotype. Its antigen is as yet unknown. TCRdb re-called the 5' RACE reads with MiXCR, one entry per CDR3 protein. The data hold 300,000 to 350,000 distinct CDR3 sequences, with under 15% observed a single time. Trimming left V 0 bases short and J 0 bases short, with 12 bases between. CDR1 is SEHNR, CDR2 FQNEAQ, per germline (reference sequence). The CDR3 totals 17 residues. Material for sequencing was PBMCs or a T cell subset sorted from them (not recorded which). The receptor was isolated from a man aged 18 to 29 who had mild COVID-19 (a few samples of this study predate the infection). Cell type and time point are not known. The chain has TRBV7-9 and TRBJ2-1; no clear D gene. The CDR3 reads CASSLALRGYSYNEQFF. The CDR3 DNA follows: TGTGCCAGCAGCTTAGCGCTGCGCGGATACTCCTACAATGAGCAGTTCTTC.